These 25 T cell receptor beta chains were sequenced from one sample in a study of identical twins. One entry per CDR3 protein, called by TCRdb with MiXCR from the 5' RACE reads. The sample holds 1.5 million to 2 million distinct CDR3 sequences, about 30% seen once. Sequencing used cord blood. All receptors come from a newborn girl in good health.

This clonotype has at least ten counts. CDR3 protein: CASSSGQLYEQYF. CDR3 coding DNA: TGTGCCAGCAGTTCCGGACAGCTCTACGAGCAGTACTTC. This sequence joins TRBV28 and TRBJ2-7; perhaps TRBD1 as D (6 bases). Germline assignment: CDR1 MDHEN and CDR2 SYDVKM. The CDR3 totals 13 residues. V lost 4 bases and J lost 3, with 10 bases in between.

This clonotype was seen a few times. V gene TRBV7-2 combines with J gene TRBJ2-7, with D perhaps matching TRBD2 (6 bases). With 5 bases removed from V and 1 base from J, the gap between germline ends came to 15 bases. The CDR3 spans 15 residues. CDR1 is SGHTA and CDR2 is FQGNSA in the germline V gene. CDR3 sequence (DNA): TGTGCCAGCAGCCCGGTAGGAGGGCAGTCCTACGAGCAGTACTTC. Protein product: CASSPVGGQSYEQYF.

The genes are TRBV5-1 and TRBJ2-7; 8 bases line up with TRBD1. Losses at the gene ends were 0 bases for V and 3 bases for J; bases not matched to a gene: 8. The CDR3 covers 16 residues. Germline CDR1 is SGHRS and CDR2 is YFSETQ. CDR3 nucleotides: TGCGCCAGCAGCTTGGCAGGGGGCAAAAACTACTACGAGCAGTACTTC. Its protein product is CASSLAGGKNYYEQYF.

This clonotype showed up just a few times. The chain couples TRBV3-1 to TRBJ1-2; 7 nucleotides agree with TRBD1. Germline V lookup: CDR1 LGHDT, CDR2 YNNKEL (reference sequence). V was clipped by 3 bases and J by 4 bases; unmatched bases: 8. CDR3 length: 15 residues. CDR3: CASSHRPGQTYGYTF. In DNA, the CDR3 is TGTGCCAGCAGCCACAGGCCGGGACAGACCTATGGCTACACCTTC.

The V and J genes are TRBV20-1 and TRBJ2-3; a possible D gene is TRBD1 (6 bases). The CDR3 sequence is 16 residues long. The ends were cut back, 0 bases at V and 1 base at J, with 14 bases in the middle. Germline loops: CDR1 DFQATT, CDR2 SNEGSKA (reference sequence). Written as DNA, the CDR3 is TGCAGTGCTAGAGATCACATAGCAGGGGGCACAGATACGCAGTATTTT. This gives the protein CSARDHIAGGTDTQYF.

This clonotype has just a few counts. The chain links TRBV6-1 to TRBJ2-1; 11 bases are shared with TRBD2. The germline V gene encodes CDR1 MNHNS and CDR2 SASEGT. V was pared by 10 bases and J by 3 bases, with 5 bases of the junction left unmatched. The CDR3 has 14 amino acids. CDR3 region: CATKGLAVYNEQFF. In nucleotides, the CDR3 is TGTGCCACCAAGGGACTAGCGGTCTACAATGAGCAGTTCTTC.

This clonotype was seen once. The rearrangement joins TRBV28 to TRBJ2-2; 15 bases match TRBD2. In germline, CDR1 is MDHEN, CDR2 SYDVKM. Unmatched junction bases numbered 5, after V lost 6 bases and J lost 0 bases. The CDR3 spans 18 residues. The chain's CDR3 is CASSIGTSGRPNTGELFF. The CDR3 DNA reads TGTGCCAGCAGCATCGGGACTAGCGGGAGGCCGAACACCGGGGAGCTGTTTTTT. The whole variable domain, filled in from reference TRBV28 and TRBJ2-2, reads DVKVTQSSRYLVKRTGEKVFLECVQDMDHENMFWYRQDPGLGLRLIYFSYDVKMKEKGDIPEGYSVSREKKERFSLILESASTNQTSMYLCASSIGTSGRPNTGELFFGEGSRLTVL.

This clonotype was seen only a few times. Its ends do not fully match the called genes, so a read error is possible. V gene TRBV28 combines with J gene TRBJ2-1; no clear D gene. The CDR3 covers 11 residues. CDR1 and CDR2 (germline): MDHEN, SYDVKM. CDR3 amino acids: CACSLTYEQFF. In DNA, the CDR3 is TGTGCCTGCAGTTTGACCTATGAGCAGTTCTTC. The full variable domain, its missing parts supplied by reference TRBV28 and TRBJ2-1, is DVKVTQSSRYLVKRTGEKVFLECVQDMDHENMFWYRQDPGLGLRLIYFSYDVKMKEKGDIPEGYSVSREKKERFSLILESASTNQTSMYLCACSLTYEQFFGPGTRLTVL.

In this sample, this clonotype turned up a few times. The rearrangement joins TRBV20-1 to TRBJ1-5; 8 nucleotides line up with TRBD1. The V segment lost 4 bases and the J segment 0 bases; nucleotides outside the gene matches: 5. The CDR3 runs 15 residues. The germline V gene has CDR1 DFQATT and CDR2 SNEGSKA (reference sequence). CDR3 in amino acids: CSAIGRGPSNQPQHF. The CDR3 DNA reads as TGCAGTGCTATAGGCAGGGGGCCTAGCAATCAGCCCCAGCATTTT.

This clonotype has more than one count but fewer than ten. This chain joins TRBV6-1 and TRBJ1-6; possible D gene TRBD1, 5 bases. The CDR3 is 14 residues long. With 6 bases removed from V and 5 bases from J, the gap between germline ends came to 11 bases. Per the germline V gene, CDR1 is MNHNS and CDR2 is SASEGT. CDR3 loop: CASSGTDHNSPLHF. The CDR3 DNA reads as TGTGCCAGCAGCGGGACGGACCATAATTCACCCCTCCACTTT.

The table lists this clonotype with a few counts. The J gene is TRBJ2-1, the V gene TRBV3-1; TRBD2 agrees at 8 bases. The CDR3 covers 13 residues. Germline-derived CDR1 and CDR2 are LGHDT and YNNKEL (reference sequence). Germline trimming cut 0 bases from V and 10 bases from J; bases unmatched to any gene: 2. The CDR3 reads CASSQERLAEQFF. CDR3 coding DNA: TGTGCCAGCAGCCAAGAAAGACTAGCGGAGCAGTTCTTC.

The chain employs TRBV6-2 or TRBV6-3 and TRBJ2-5; 7 nucleotides agree with TRBD2. Judging by the DNA end, TRBJ2-7 fits better; the J call may be wrong. The CDR3 loop spans 14 amino acids. Germline V lookup: CDR1 MNHEY, CDR2 SVGEGT. The CDR3 DNA sequence: TGTGCCAGCAGTTACGGTGGAGGGAGGGTCGAGCAGTACTTC. The encoded protein is CASSYGGGRVEQYF.

This clonotype was detected only a few times. J is TRBJ1-1 and V is TRBV5-1, with 7 positions matching TRBD1. CDR3 length: 14 amino acids. Germline V CDR1 and CDR2: SGHRS, YFSETQ. V shed 4 bases, J shed 3 bases, and the junction held 6 bases outside the gene matches. CDR3 in DNA: TGCGCCAGCAGCGCCACCGGGACAGACACTGAAGCTTTCTTT. Translating it yields CASSATGTDTEAFF.

This clonotype occurred a few times. The chain has TRBV4-2 and TRBJ2-3; 10 bases are a match to TRBD2. The J segment lost 6 bases and the V segment lost 0 bases, leaving 6 bases of the junction unmatched. Germline values: CDR1 LGHNA, CDR2 YNFKEQ. The CDR3 consists of 16 residues. This CDR3 is CASSQDWSGGADTQYF. Here the CDR3 DNA reads TGTGCCAGCAGCCAAGACTGGAGCGGGGGGGCCGATACGCAGTATTTT.

The chain is built from TRBV28 and TRBJ1-2; 10 positions agree with TRBD1. The germline gives CDR1 MDHEN, CDR2 SYDVKM. V lost 5 bases to trimming and J lost 3 bases; unmatched junction nucleotides: 9. This CDR3 has 16 amino acids. CDR3 nucleotides: TGTGCCAGCAGTCTCTCCTTTGGACAGGGGGACTATGGCTACACCTTC. Translation: CASSLSFGQGDYGYTF.

J is TRBJ2-3 and V is TRBV29-1, with TRBD1 as a possible D gene (5 bases). From germline, CDR1 is SQVTM and CDR2 ANQGSEA. This CDR3 is 13 amino acids long. Between the trimmed V and J ends, which lost 7 bases and 2 bases, there was a span of 13 bases. The CDR3 nucleotides are TGCAGCGGATCAGGGTTTTCCACAGATACGCAGTATTTT. Its translation is CSGSGFSTDTQYF.

V gene TRBV29-1 combines with J gene TRBJ1-2, with 8 bases matching TRBD1. Germline trimming cut 3 bases from V and 2 bases from J; bases unmatched to any gene: 14. The CDR3 has 17 residues. From germline, CDR1 is SQVTM and CDR2 ANQGSEA. The CDR3 coding sequence is TGCAGCGTTGATGGGTTGGACAGGGTTAACTTAAACTATGGCTACACCTTC. As protein: CSVDGLDRVNLNYGYTF.

The V and J genes are TRBV11-2 and TRBJ2-4, with 9 bases fitting TRBD1. The CDR3 has 17 amino acids. Germline values: CDR1 SGHAT, CDR2 FQNNGV. Unmatched junction bases numbered 7, after V lost 2 bases and J lost 2 bases. CDR3 region: CASSLLRDRVTKNIQYF. CDR3 nucleotides: TGTGCCAGCAGCTTACTCCGGGACAGGGTCACCAAAAACATTCAGTACTTC.

This clonotype came up many times. This chain uses TRBV28 with TRBJ2-7; weak D call: TRBD2 (5 bases). V was pared by 3 bases and J by 2 bases, with 11 bases between. Germline lookup yields CDR1 MDHEN and CDR2 SYDVKM. CDR3 length: 14 residues. DNA for the CDR3: TGTGCCAGCAGTTTCCCCGGGGAGCCCTACGAGCAGTACTTC. Protein product: CASSFPGEPYEQYF.

The chain employs TRBV7-2 and TRBJ2-4; 7 bases match TRBD2. CDR3 length: 15 residues. The V segment lost 2 bases and the J segment 13 bases; nucleotides outside the gene matches: 14. Germline V gene data show CDR1 as SGHTA and CDR2 as FQGNSA. As DNA, the CDR3 is TGTGCCAGCAGCTTACTAGGACTAGAATACAATGAGCAGTACTTC. This codes for CASSLLGLEYNEQYF.

This clonotype was counted ten times or more. The chain has TRBV3-1 and TRBJ2-3, with D tentatively TRBD2 (6 bases). V was pared by 4 bases and J by 2 bases, with 16 bases between. CDR1 LGHDT and CDR2 YNNKEL come from the germline V gene (reference sequence). CDR3 length: 16 residues. Here the CDR3 DNA reads TGTGCCAGCAGCCCGGGGACTCGCCTTTTCACAGATACGCAGTATTTT. It translates to CASSPGTRLFTDTQYF.

The V gene is TRBV5-1, the J gene TRBJ2-1; 10 bases agree with TRBD2. The CDR3 totals 15 residues. V lost 4 bases and J lost 4; bases outside the gene matches: 5. CDR1 is SGHRS, CDR2 YFSETQ, per germline. CDR3 bases: TGCGCCAGCAGCATGGGACTAGCGACTTACAATGAGCAGTTCTTC. This translates into CASSMGLATYNEQFF.

The chain uses TRBV19 and TRBJ1-1; TRBD1 might be the D (5 bases). Per germline, CDR1 LNHDA and CDR2 SQIVND (reference sequence). The ends were cut back, 1 base at V and 6 bases at J, with 9 bases in the middle. CDR3 length equals 13 residues. Here the CDR3 reads CASSIAGYAEAFF. In nucleotides, the CDR3 is TGTGCCAGTAGTATAGCAGGGTACGCTGAAGCTTTCTTT.

The CDR3 DNA reads as TGTGCCATCGGAGGACAGAAGGGCGAGCAGTACTTC. It codes for CAIGGQKGEQYF. The chain links TRBV10-3 to TRBJ2-7; D is possibly TRBD1 (6 bases). V was pared by 8 bases and J by 6 bases, with 14 bases between. Per germline, CDR1 ENHRY and CDR2 SYGVKD. The CDR3 consists of 12 residues.

This clonotype was seen more than once but under ten times. The chain joins TRBV28 to TRBJ2-3; D gene unclear. CDR1 is MDHEN and CDR2 is SYDVKM in the germline V gene. V lost 2 bases and J 5 bases, leaving 14 bases between the germline ends. This CDR3 contains 15 residues. CDR3 coding DNA: TGTGCCAGCAGTTTAGCGGCAGCTCGAGGAGATACGCAGTATTTT. Its translation: CASSLAAARGDTQYF. The whole variable domain, filled in from reference TRBV28 and TRBJ2-3, reads DVKVTQSSRYLVKRTGEKVFLECVQDMDHENMFWYRQDPGLGLRLIYFSYDVKMKEKGDIPEGYSVSREKKERFSLILESASTNQTSMYLCASSLAAARGDTQYFGPGTRLTVL.